The source of this TCR beta chain is a study of technical replicates of blood from several donors. Remarks on this clone: The sample carries other DNA sequences with the same CDR3.

Using immunoSEQ multiplex PCR, the repertoire was profiled, and TCRdb retains in-frame clones only, with some absent. This sample has under 85,000 clones, with roughly 93% found just once. V shed 4 bases and J shed 2 bases, with 9 bases lying between them. The CDR3 sequence is 13 residues long. The germline V gene has CDR1 LGHNA and CDR2 YNFKEQ. This TCR was recovered from a human donor in good health. The specimen was T cells isolated from PBMCs. The chain combines TRBV4-2 with TRBJ2-7, with D possibly TRBD1 on 6 matching bases. The CDR3 protein is CASSLRQAYEQYF. DNA of the CDR3: TGTGCCAGCAGCCTTAGACAGGCCTACGAGCAGTACTTC.